The text below deals with one T cell receptor (beta chain). There are 15 residues in the CDR3. Looked up from germline, CDR1 is SGDLS and CDR2 is YYNGEE. The data were taken from a study of T cells expressing NK-cell markers. After re-calling the 5' RACE reads, TCRdb lists one entry per CDR3 protein, DNA absent. Its listing shows 400,000 to 450,000 distinct CDR3 sequences. Sequencing was carried out using blood T cells: a sorted CD56 or NKG2C T cell subset, CD4+ or CD8+ T cells, or bulk PBMC T cells (not recorded which). This sequence originates from a woman aged 18-70 years in good health. This chain connects TRBV9 to TRBJ2-3; without DNA, the TCRdb call of TRBD1 cannot be checked. CDR3 sequence: CASSVTGNPTDTQYF.